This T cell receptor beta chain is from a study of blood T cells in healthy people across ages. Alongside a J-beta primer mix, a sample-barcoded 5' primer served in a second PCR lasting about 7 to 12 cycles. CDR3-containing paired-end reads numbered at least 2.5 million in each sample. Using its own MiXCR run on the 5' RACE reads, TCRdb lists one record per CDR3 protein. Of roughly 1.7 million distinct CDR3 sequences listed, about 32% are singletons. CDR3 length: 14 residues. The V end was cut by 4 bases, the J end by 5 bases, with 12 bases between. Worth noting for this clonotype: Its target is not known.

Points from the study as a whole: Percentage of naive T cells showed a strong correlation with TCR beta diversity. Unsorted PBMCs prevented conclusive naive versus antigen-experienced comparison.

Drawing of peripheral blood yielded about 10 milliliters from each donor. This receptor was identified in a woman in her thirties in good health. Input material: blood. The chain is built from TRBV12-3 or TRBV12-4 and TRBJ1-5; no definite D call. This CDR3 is CASSSVGNDQPQHF. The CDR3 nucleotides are TGTGCCAGCAGTTCCGTGGGGAACGATCAGCCCCAGCATTTT.